The text below deals with one T cell receptor beta chain. Its antigen is as yet unknown. This sample stems from a study of T cell responses to AZD1222 COVID-19 vaccine. Study-level findings and limits: A rise in Spike-specific TCR breadth and depth followed two AZD1222 doses. As reported, nearly half of all spike-specific TCRs target variant regions that are unmutated. Donor demographics were predominantly white British with a female majority; clonal diversity may be underestimated.

Per the germline V gene, CDR1 is SGHAT and CDR2 is FQNNGV. CDR3 length: 13 residues. Trimming pared 1 base from V and 4 bases from J, leaving 8 bases between. Some clones are missing from TCRdb's copy, which holds only in-frame ones; the method was immunoSEQ multiplex PCR. The top ten hold less than 4.5% of the sample, which has roughly 60,000 clones, about three quarters seen once. This chain links TRBV11-2 with TRBJ2-7; tentatively, D is TRBD1 (6 bases). The clonotype comes from an adult who received the AZD1222 COVID-19 vaccine. Sample: peripheral blood, taken 28 days after the second AZD1222 dose. The DNA for the CDR3 is TGTGCCAGCAGCTTAGGGACAGTTTACGAGCAGTACTTC. This translates into CASSLGTVYEQYF.